The clone carrying this T cell receptor (beta chain) has at least ten counts. Its antigen is unidentified. This record belongs to a study of T cells in Graves' hyperthyroidism and ophthalmopathy. Study conclusions and caveats: Stable hyperthyroidism was separated from ophthalmopathy by a model based on 13 V-J features.

TCR beta CDR3 region amplification was performed from RNA transcripts. Researchers ran a first-round RT-PCR on the TCR CDR3 using the HTBI primer set. Using its own MiXCR run on the multiplex PCR reads, TCRdb lists one record per CDR3 protein. The profile shows hundreds of thousands of distinct CDR3 sequences, approximately 20% of them singletons. The study enrolled patients aged 18 to 65 with newly diagnosed hyperthyroidism of under 2 months' duration. PBMCs were sourced from over 8.5 ml fresh peripheral blood. The CDR3 sequence is 18 residues long. J lost 5 bases, V lost 6 bases, and 16 bases had no gene match.

This sequence joins TRBV12-3 or TRBV12-4 and TRBJ2-5, with 12 bases that match TRBD2. The source material was blood. This receptor was identified in a woman aged 18-35 years with Graves' hyperthyroidism. CDR3 DNA: TGTGCCAGCAGCCATGGCGCTAGCGGGGGGGGAGTGTTGGAGACCCAGTACTTC. Translated: CASSHGASGGGVLETQYF.